The subject of this entry is one T cell receptor (beta chain). From germline, CDR1 is SNHLY and CDR2 FYNNEI. CDR3 size: 15 residues. The junction had 5 bases not matched to a gene; V was cut back by 6 bases and J by 4 bases. After 5'RACE with constant-segment primers, TCR alpha and TCR beta cDNA libraries carrying sample barcodes and UMIs were obtained. TCRdb fed the 5' RACE reads into MiXCR, producing one record per CDR3 protein. The table has some 300,000 distinct CDR3 sequences, around a fifth seen once. This specimen comes from a study of T-cell memory formation after mild COVID-19. Study context: Clusters were largely donor specific.

The TCR sequence derives from a man aged 18 to 30 who had mild COVID-19 (a few samples of this study predate the infection). Cell type and time point are not known. Material: PBMCs or a T cell subset sorted from them (not recorded which). The rearrangement joins TRBV2 to TRBJ2-1; 11 nucleotides agree with TRBD2. The CDR3 region is CASRPGLAEYNEQFF. Here the CDR3 DNA reads TGTGCCAGCAGGCCGGGACTAGCGGAGTACAATGAGCAGTTCTTC.